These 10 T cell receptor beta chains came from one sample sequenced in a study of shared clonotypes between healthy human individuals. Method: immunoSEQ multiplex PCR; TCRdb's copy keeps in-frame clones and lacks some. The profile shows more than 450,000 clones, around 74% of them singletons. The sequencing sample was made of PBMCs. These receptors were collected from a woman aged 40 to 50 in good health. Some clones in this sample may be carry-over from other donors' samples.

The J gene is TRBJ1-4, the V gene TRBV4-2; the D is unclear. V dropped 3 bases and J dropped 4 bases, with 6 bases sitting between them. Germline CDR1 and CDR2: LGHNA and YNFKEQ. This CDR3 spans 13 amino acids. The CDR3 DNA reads TGTGCCAGCAGCCAGGCTCATAATGAAAAACTGTTTTTT. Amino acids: CASSQAHNEKLFF.

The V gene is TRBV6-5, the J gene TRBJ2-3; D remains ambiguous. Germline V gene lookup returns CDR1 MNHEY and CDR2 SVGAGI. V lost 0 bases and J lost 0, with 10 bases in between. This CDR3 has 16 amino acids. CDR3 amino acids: CASSYSYSLSTDTQYF. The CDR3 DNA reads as TGTGCCAGCAGTTACTCGTACAGCCTTAGCACAGATACGCAGTATTTT.

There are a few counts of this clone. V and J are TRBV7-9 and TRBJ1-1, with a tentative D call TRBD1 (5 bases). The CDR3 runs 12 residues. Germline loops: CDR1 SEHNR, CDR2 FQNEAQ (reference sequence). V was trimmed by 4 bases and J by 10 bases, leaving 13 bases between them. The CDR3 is CASSSDIGVAFF. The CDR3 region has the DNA TGTGCCAGCAGCTCAGATATAGGGGTAGCTTTCTTT.

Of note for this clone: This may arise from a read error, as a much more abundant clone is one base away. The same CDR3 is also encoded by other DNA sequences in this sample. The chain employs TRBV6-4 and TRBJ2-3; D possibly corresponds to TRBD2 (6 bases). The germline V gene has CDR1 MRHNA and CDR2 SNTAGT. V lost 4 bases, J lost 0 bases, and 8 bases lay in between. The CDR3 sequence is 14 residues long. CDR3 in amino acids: CASSVSGSTDTQYF. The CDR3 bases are TGTGCCAGCAGTGTCAGCGGGAGCACAGATACGCAGTATTTT.

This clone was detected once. The CDR3 DNA reads as TGCGCCAGCAGCCCTGAGTGGGGACAGGGTTCGTACGAGCAGTACTTC. Protein product: CASSPEWGQGSYEQYF. The V call is TRBV5-1, the J call TRBJ2-7, with 9 bases matching TRBD1. This CDR3 is built from 16 residues. Germline CDR1 SGHRS, CDR2 YFSETQ. The V gene end was trimmed by 4 bases and the J gene end by 4 bases; junction bases not matched to a gene: 12.

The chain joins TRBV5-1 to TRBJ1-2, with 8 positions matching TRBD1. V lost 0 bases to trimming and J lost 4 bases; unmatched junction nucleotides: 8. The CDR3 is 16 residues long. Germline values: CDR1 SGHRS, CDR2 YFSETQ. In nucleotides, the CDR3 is TGCGCCAGCAGCTTGGGCAATACAGGGGGGATCTATGGCTACACCTTC. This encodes CASSLGNTGGIYGYTF.

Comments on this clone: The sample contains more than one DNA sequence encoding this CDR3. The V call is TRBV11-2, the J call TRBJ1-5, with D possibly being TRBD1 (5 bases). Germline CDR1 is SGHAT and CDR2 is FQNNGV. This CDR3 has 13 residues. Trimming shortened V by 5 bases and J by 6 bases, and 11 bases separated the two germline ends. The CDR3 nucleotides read TGTGCCAGCAGCCGAGAGAGGGGTCAGCCCCAGCATTTT. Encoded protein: CASSRERGQPQHF.

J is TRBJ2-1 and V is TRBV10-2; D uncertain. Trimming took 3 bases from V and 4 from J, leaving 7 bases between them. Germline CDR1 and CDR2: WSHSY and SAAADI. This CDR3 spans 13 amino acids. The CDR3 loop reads CASSDQLYNEQFF. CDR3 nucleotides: TGCGCCAGCAGTGACCAGTTGTACAATGAGCAGTTCTTC.

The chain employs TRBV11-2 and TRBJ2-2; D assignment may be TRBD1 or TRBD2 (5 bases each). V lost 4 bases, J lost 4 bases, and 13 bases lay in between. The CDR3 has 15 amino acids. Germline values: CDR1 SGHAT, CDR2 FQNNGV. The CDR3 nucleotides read TGTGCCAGCAGCTCCGGGACCCCTGCCACCGGGGAGCTGTTTTTT. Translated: CASSSGTPATGELFF.

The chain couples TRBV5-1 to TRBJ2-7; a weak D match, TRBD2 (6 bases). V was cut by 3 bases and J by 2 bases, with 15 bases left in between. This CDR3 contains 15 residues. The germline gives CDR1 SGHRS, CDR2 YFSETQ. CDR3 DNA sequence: TGCGCCAGCAGCTACGGGGCGGGGAAAGCCTACGAGCAGTACTTC. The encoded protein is CASSYGAGKAYEQYF.